The entry that follows covers one T cell receptor beta chain sequence. Its antigen is unknown. Per-nucleotide qualities are absent, and no much larger clonotype sits a single base away. TCRbeta CDR3 regions were amplified from genomic DNA by means of the immunoSEQ Assay, a bias-controlled multiplex PCR. The paper's processing steps were these. The number of nucleated cells in each sample was estimated from the amplification of reference gene primers within the assay. To quantify the absolute abundance of each unique TCRbeta CDR3 rearrangement, sequence reads were collapsed and filtered. For each sample, productive Simpson clonality was calculated by taking the square root of Simpson's diversity index across productive rearrangements. The table was pulled from immuneACCESS by TCRdb, which kept in-frame rearrangements only. Such tables lose some clones; where checked, under half of the loss comes from unresolved V genes, and the rest has no known cause. V, J and clone size are taken as reported in that table, and D and trimming were inferred from the DNA itself. In this sample the table shows approximately 47,000 clones, 86% of which occur a single time. Of the sample, less than 2.5% falls within the top ten clones.

The source of the sample is a study of blood T cell repertoires in COVID-19 (dated by TCRdb to 2020 to 2022). Looking at the study overall: Collaborator samples came from the United States, Italy and Spain and covered acute and convalescent phases of COVID-19. The material from the prospective study consisted of cDNA or gDNA derived from T cells, B-cell-depleted T cells, or PBMCs. Subjects who had been exposed to COVID-19, were actively infected with it, or had recovered from it provided the deeply sampled blood TCRbeta repertoires that made up the dataset. The repertoires were released in a freely available public database intended as a resource for research on the immune response to SARS-CoV-2. Samples were obtained from the ongoing ImmuneRACE study (first 160 participants) and from over 1,000 subjects provided by 6 global collaborators. Nearly every sample came with metadata listing a de-identified subject ID, COVID-19 status, age in years and sex. Where HLA class I and class II types were available, the types were taken from metadata supplied by the sample provider, not from assay-based typing. Broad study findings and their caveats: The quantity of clinical and demographic metadata differed by source and by participant and was supplied without curation.

Whole blood was collected in K2EDTA tubes by collaborating institutions according to the institutions' own protocols. For TCRbeta analysis, collaborators shipped samples as frozen whole blood, isolated PBMCs, or DNA extracted from either of those sample types. V was cut back by 0 bases and J by 11 bases, leaving a gap of 14 bases between them. The germline V gene encodes CDR1 SGDLS and CDR2 YYNGEE. The CDR3 holds 13 amino acids from the cysteine to the phenylalanine. The only DNA kept is the CDR3, 39 bases in frame from the first base. Recombination connected TRBV9 to TRBJ1-1, with the D segment identity uncertain. The receptor's source is a woman in her fifties or sixties with acute or convalescent COVID-19. Sequencing input: peripheral blood. The CDR3 loop reads CASSVDGGPAAFF. The DNA sequence follows: TGTGCCAGCAGCGTAGATGGCGGTCCCGCTGCTTTCTTT.